This TCR beta chain comes out of a study of cytomegalovirus exposure and HLA in healthy donors (dated by TCRdb to about 2017). A note on the overall study: The roughly 650 repertoires of the first cohort and the approximately 110 validation repertoires were produced on the same platform, according to a later analysis. The aim of the study was to test whether cataloging public T cell receptors could identify signatures of past pathogen exposure. In addition to the first cohort of several hundred subjects, a separate validation cohort of 120 different subjects was used. The study combined high-throughput TCR immunosequencing, statistical association of individual TCRs with disease status, and machine learning to predict cytomegalovirus infection status. General findings and caveats noted by the study authors: The classifier was reported to diagnose cytomegalovirus status with high specificity and sensitivity in both the original and validation cohorts. According to the authors, the approach could potentially be generalized to other disease states and immunological phenotypes. In vitro tests confirmed that a few of the cytomegalovirus-associated TCR beta chains recognize cytomegalovirus antigens. Most TCR sequences were observed very rarely across donors, whereas some public TCRs were present in many individuals. The validation cohort had no HLA typing available for a later analysis, so co-occurrence within that cohort was assessed over all 120 or so repertoires. A total of fewer than 200 TCR beta chains were listed by the study as associated with cytomegalovirus. Of the cluster scores, 90% to 95% were above 0 in a later analysis, which found that TCRs clustered in the first cohort also tended to co-occur in the 120 or so validation repertoires.

CDR3 length: 14 amino acids, cysteine to phenylalanine. Left in the record is the CDR3 DNA by itself, 42 bases read in frame from the first base. V is pared back by 7 bases and J by 5 bases, with 17 bases lying between the germline termini. According to the germline V gene, CDR1 reads MNHEY and CDR2 reads SVGAGI. As regards this clone: Its antigen remains undetermined. There are no base qualities to consult, and no much larger clone falls within one base.

The donors belonged to the validation cohort of over a hundred subjects, which was separate from the roughly 700-subject first cohort. Library preparation used the immunoSEQ multiplex PCR assay. Turning to the authors' computational methods: A statistical classification framework was built to diagnose cytomegalovirus status from the catalog of TCR beta chain sequences. Sourced from immuneACCESS, this table was stored by TCRdb with only in-frame sequences that have V and J called. A share of the clones is absent; for the studies checked, an unresolved V gene accounts for under half, and the remainder has no known explanation. From that table come the V and J calls and clone size; the DNA was used to work out D and trimming. Counted in this sample were a few hundred thousand clones; 90% of them appeared once. In total, the top ten clones hold 2.5% to 3.5% of the sample.

Material for sequencing was PBMCs. The TCR originated in a woman aged 30 to 39 in good health and CMV-seronegative. The V and J segments used are TRBV6-5 and TRBJ1-1; the D region possibly corresponds to TRBD1 (6 bases align). The nucleotides are TGTGCCAGCACCTCCGGGGGGGGCCGGACTGAAGCTTTCTTT. This translates into CASTSGGGRTEAFF.